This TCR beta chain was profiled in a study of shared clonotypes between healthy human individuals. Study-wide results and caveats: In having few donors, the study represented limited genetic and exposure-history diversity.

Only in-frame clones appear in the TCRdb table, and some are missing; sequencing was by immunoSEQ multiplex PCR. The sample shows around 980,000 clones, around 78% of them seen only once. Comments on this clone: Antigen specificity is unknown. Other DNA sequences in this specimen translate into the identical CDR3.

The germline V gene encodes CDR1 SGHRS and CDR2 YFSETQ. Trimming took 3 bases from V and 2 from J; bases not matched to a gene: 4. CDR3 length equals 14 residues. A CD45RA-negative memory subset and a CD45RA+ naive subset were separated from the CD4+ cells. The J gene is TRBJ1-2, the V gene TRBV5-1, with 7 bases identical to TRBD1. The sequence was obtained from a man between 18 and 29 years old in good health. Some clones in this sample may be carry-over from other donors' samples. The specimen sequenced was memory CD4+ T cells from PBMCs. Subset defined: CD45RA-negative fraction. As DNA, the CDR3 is TGCGCCAGCAGCTCAACGACAGGGAACTATGGCTACACCTTC. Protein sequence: CASSSTTGNYGYTF.